A selection of T cell receptor beta chains follows, all from one sample in a study of T-cell reconstitution after alpha-beta-depleted transplantation in children. TCRdb ran MiXCR on the PCR reads and lists one entry per CDR3 protein. The profile shows fewer than 550,000 distinct CDR3 sequences, 9.5% to 12% of them singletons. The sequencing used PBMCs, mostly from graft donor cells, collected 180 days after TCRalphabeta/CD19-depleted stem cell transplant. These TCRs come from a female patient aged 2-9 years who had a stem cell transplant for aplastic anemia, so the T cells may come from the graft donor. The CDR3 runs from the conserved cysteine through the conserved F or W. The D gene is left open where the match is weak. The size field is filled for only some rows; it gives once, few, many or a size class.

TRBV28	TRBJ2-3	-	-	CASSFQGVDTQYF	TGTGCCAGCAGTTTTCAAGGTGTAGATACGCAGTATTTT
TRBV6-2/TRBV6-3	TRBJ2-5	few	-	CASSYLLGAGESPQETQYF	TGTGCCAGCAGTTACCTTCTCGGAGCAGGGGAAAGCCCCCAAGAGACCCAGTACTTC
TRBV29-1	TRBJ2-3	many	-	CSVQQGTDTQYF	TGCAGCGTTCAACAGGGCACAGATACGCAGTATTTT
TRBV5-1	TRBJ2-3	-	-	CASRSQTGEADTQYF	TGCGCCAGCCGGTCGCAGACGGGAGAGGCAGATACGCAGTATTTT
TRBV27	TRBJ2-3	-	TRBD2	CASSLSLPLAGGITDTQYF	TGTGCCAGCAGTTTATCCCTCCCCCTAGCGGGAGGAATCACAGATACGCAGTATTTT
TRBV12-5	TRBJ2-1	once	-	CASGLSGELEQFF	TGTGCTAGTGGTTTGTCAGGGGAGCTTGAGCAGTTCTTC
TRBV4-3	TRBJ1-6	-	-	CASSQDRQRGSNSPLHF	TGCGCCAGCAGCCAAGATCGTCAGAGGGGTAGTAATTCACCCCTCCACTTT
TRBV28	TRBJ2-3	many	-	CASSLIQGSSINTQYF	TGTGCCAGCAGTTTAATCCAGGGCTCATCCATTAATACGCAGTATTTT
TRBV7-2	TRBJ2-3	-	TRBD2	CASSFGISGGSTDTQYF	TGTGCCAGCAGCTTCGGAATATCGGGGGGAAGCACAGATACGCAGTATTTT
TRBV12-3/TRBV12-4	TRBJ2-3	few	TRBD2	CASSLGSLLAGLTDTQYF	TGTGCCAGCAGCCTGGGGTCCCTCCTAGCGGGACTCACAGATACGCAGTATTTT
TRBV6-2/TRBV6-3	TRBJ2-2	many	-	CASGLYPGELFF	TGTGCCAGCGGCCTCTATCCCGGGGAGCTGTTTTTT
TRBV3-1	TRBJ2-7	-	TRBD2	CASRRLSRGRAHEQYF	TGTGCCAGCAGGCGCCTTTCCCGCGGGAGAGCCCACGAGCAGTACTTC
TRBV20-1	TRBJ2-2	many	TRBD2	CSAGRLAGAGELFF	TGCAGTGCTGGACGGCTAGCGGGAGCCGGGGAGCTGTTTTTT
TRBV7-9	TRBJ2-6	few	-	CASSKGGSGANVLTF	TGTGCCAGCAGCAAGGGGGGTTCTGGGGCCAACGTCCTGACTTTC
TRBV20-1	TRBJ2-2	-	-	CSARAEAQGSSGELFF	TGCAGTGCTAGAGCGGAAGCGCAGGGTTCTTCTGGGGAGCTGTTTTTT
TRBV7-9	TRBJ2-1	-	TRBD1	CASSATGQDYNEQFF	TGTGCCAGCAGCGCGACGGGACAGGACTACAATGAGCAGTTCTTC
TRBV6-5	TRBJ1-2	-	-	CASSYSGGDYGYTF	TGTGCCAGCAGTTACTCGGGGGGAGACTATGGCTACACCTTC
TRBV20-1	TRBJ1-1	-	-	CSARDRQRSNTEAFF	TGCAGTGCTAGAGATCGTCAACGCTCGAACACTGAAGCTTTCTTT
TRBV20-1	TRBJ1-5	few	-	CSARKGGAGGYNQPQHF	TGCAGTGCTAGAAAGGGAGGGGCAGGAGGCTACAATCAGCCCCAGCATTTT
TRBV5-1	TRBJ2-7	few	-	CASSLTIQPSEQYF	TGCGCCAGCAGCTTGACTATTCAGCCCTCCGAGCAGTACTTC
TRBV19	TRBJ2-1	few	-	CASSRTLYNEQFF	TGTGCCAGTAGTAGGACACTATACAATGAGCAGTTCTTC
TRBV20-1	TRBJ1-2	-	TRBD1	CSAGTGVGYGYTF	TGCAGTGCCGGAACAGGGGTTGGCTATGGCTACACCTTC
TRBV7-2	TRBJ2-3	few	TRBD2	CASRTSGRPLTDTQYF	TGTGCCAGCCGCACTAGCGGGAGGCCTCTAACAGATACGCAGTATTTT
TRBV30	TRBJ2-7	-	-	CAWSVGPTQYF	TGTGCCTGGAGTGTAGGGCCTACACAGTACTTC
TRBV29-1	TRBJ2-4	many	-	CSVAPVGAKNIQYF	TGCAGCGTCGCTCCGGTAGGGGCCAAAAACATTCAGTACTTC
TRBV19	TRBJ2-1	-	-	CASSSPGREQFF	TGTGCCAGTAGTAGCCCAGGTCGCGAGCAGTTCTTC